These T cell receptor beta chains were read from a single sample in a study of OX40 agonist ivuxolimab in advanced cancers. Method: immunoSEQ multiplex PCR; TCRdb's copy keeps in-frame clones and lacks some. The data show roughly 76,000 clones, roughly 88% seen once. The material sequenced was CD4+ or CD8+ T cells sorted from blood, taken in a trial of the OX40 agonist ivuxolimab. These receptors originate from an adult with an advanced solid tumor such as melanoma, head and neck, liver or kidney cancer. The CDR3 runs from the conserved cysteine through the conserved F or W. Fields, in order: clone size, V gene, CDR3 length, J gene, CDR3 protein. Some rows have no size entry. The others give once, few or many, or a class for an expanded clone.

-	TRBV5-6	15	TRBJ2-2	CASSLGLAGVRELFF
-	TRBV6-1	12	TRBJ2-1	CASRRVGNEQFF
-	TRBV12-2	16	TRBJ1-2	CASRGQGASLPYGYTF
-	TRBV7-2	16	TRBJ1-3	CASSPRDIGFGNTIYF
-	TRBV6-1	13	TRBJ1-2	CASSHQGAGGYTF
-	TRBV6-6	14	TRBJ1-3	CASGGADSGNTIYF
-	TRBV6-6	15	TRBJ1-5	CASTKGRGGNQPQHF
-	TRBV5-1	16	TRBJ2-7	CASSYQDLPGSYEQYF
few	TRBV11-2	17	TRBJ1-4	CASSLGRFSADLEKLFF
-	TRBV6-1	15	TRBJ1-1	CASRAWGGLNTEAFF
-	TRBV6-5	14	TRBJ2-7	CASSSGTGGYEQYF
-	TRBV5-8	15	TRBJ1-2	CASTSRQAVNYGYTF
-	TRBV5-1	19	TRBJ2-1	CASSLARVAGGRVYPEQFF
once	TRBV19	13	TRBJ1-1	CASSMLGYTEAFF
-	TRBV5-6	16	TRBJ2-1	CASSLRDRGEYNEQFF
few	TRBV6-1	15	TRBJ2-7	CASSPSWGTGHEQYF
-	TRBV6-5	16	TRBJ2-7	CASSYSILNRVREQYF
-	TRBV5-6	16	TRBJ1-2	CASSSDKGPSNYGYTF
-	TRBV11-3	15	TRBJ2-1	CASSLDPPLYNEQFF
-	TRBV7-2	14	TRBJ1-1	CASSPDRLNTEAFF
-	TRBV15	12	TRBJ2-2	CATSKVDRELFF
-	TRBV18	16	TRBJ2-7	CASSPMGGADSYEQYF
-	TRBV5-1	13	TRBJ1-3	CASRTGSGNTIYF
once	TRBV15	15	TRBJ1-1	CATSREGAPNTEAFF
few	TRBV6-5	15	TRBJ1-5	CASRGLTGKAQPQHF
-	TRBV6-1	18	TRBJ1-1	CASSEGRVSISMNTEAFF
-	TRBV27	14	TRBJ2-7	CASSLQGANYEQYF
-	TRBV9	16	TRBJ2-4	CASSKGLEKAKNIQYF